This is a list of T cell receptor beta chains from one sample in a study of blood T cell repertoires in COVID-19. The assay was immunoSEQ multiplex PCR, and TCRdb's table has in-frame clones only and misses some. Found here are 150,000 to 200,000 clones, 80% to 90% of them singletons; the top ten hold approximately 10%. The sequencing input was peripheral blood. The receptors stem from a human donor with active or convalescent COVID-19. The donor label of this sample is uncertain. The CDR3 runs from the conserved cysteine through the conserved F or W. The D gene is left open where the match is weak. Size values are once, few and many counts, or a class for expanded clones, and some rows have none.

cdr3_length j_call d_call clone_size v_call cdr3_aa cdr3_nt
14 TRBJ2-5 TRBD2 NA TRBV18 CASSPTSGVETQYF TGTGCCAGCTCACCGACTAGCGGGGTAGAGACCCAGTACTTC
13 TRBJ1-2 NA NA TRBV28 CASSFGQGRGYTF TGTGCCAGCAGTTTTGGGCAGGGCAGGGGCTACACCTTC
14 TRBJ1-1 NA NA TRBV5-4 CASSPQGWNTEAFF TGTGCCAGCAGCCCCCAGGGGTGGAACACTGAAGCTTTCTTT
20 TRBJ2-2 TRBD2 NA TRBV27 CASSLQSPRVGTRGTGELFF TGTGCCAGCAGTTTACAATCCCCCAGGGTAGGGACTAGGGGCACCGGGGAGCTGTTTTTT
12 TRBJ2-7 TRBD1 NA TRBV29-1 CSAKTGGHEQYF TGCAGCGCCAAGACAGGGGGCCACGAGCAGTACTTC
14 TRBJ2-3 NA once TRBV9 CASSVAGSTDTQYF TGTGCCAGCAGCGTAGCTGGCAGCACAGATACGCAGTATTTT
11 TRBJ2-1 NA NA TRBV5-6 CASSLSYEQFF TGTGCCAGCAGCTTGTCCTATGAGCAGTTCTTC
14 TRBJ1-2 NA NA TRBV27 CASSLAGSNYGYTF TGTGCCAGCAGTTTAGCAGGCTCTAACTATGGCTACACCTTC
16 TRBJ2-5 NA NA TRBV9 CASSVDGRAEQETQYF TGTGCCAGCAGCGTAGATGGGAGAGCAGAGCAAGAGACCCAGTACTTC
16 TRBJ1-2 NA NA TRBV9 CASTLGSGGFLYGYTF TGTGCCAGCACTCTAGGTTCCGGGGGGTTTCTCTATGGCTACACCTTC
19 TRBJ2-3 TRBD2 NA TRBV3-1/TRBV3-2 CASSQGLLAGGPVPDTQYF TGTGCCAGCAGCCAGGGTCTACTAGCGGGGGGGCCCGTTCCAGATACGCAGTATTTT
16 TRBJ2-3 TRBD1 NA TRBV7-2 CASSQRPGTATDTQYF TGTGCCAGCAGCCAACGACCCGGGACAGCCACAGATACGCAGTATTTT
16 TRBJ1-5 NA NA TRBV28 CASSWTSRGNRQPQHF TGTGCCAGCAGTTGGACCTCTCGGGGTAATAGGCAGCCCCAGCATTTT
12 TRBJ2-1 NA NA TRBV6-5 CASSTTNNEQFF TGTGCCAGCAGTACTACAAACAATGAGCAGTTCTTC
15 TRBJ2-1 TRBD2 NA TRBV6-2/TRBV6-3 CASSSWTSGVNEQFF TGTGCCAGCAGTTCCTGGACTAGCGGGGTAAATGAGCAGTTCTTC
15 TRBJ2-1 NA NA TRBV28 CASSLGGRLLNEQFF TGTGCCAGCAGTTTAGGCGGGCGACTCTTGAATGAGCAGTTCTTC
15 TRBJ1-5 TRBD1 many TRBV2 CASSGTGFSNQPQHF TGTGCCAGCAGTGGGACAGGGTTTAGCAATCAGCCCCAGCATTTT
15 TRBJ2-7 TRBD1 NA TRBV7-9 CASSLKLTGVNEQYF TGTGCCAGCAGCCTAAAATTGACAGGGGTCAACGAGCAGTACTTC
16 TRBJ1-6 NA NA TRBV5-1 CASSLRRADYNSPLHF TGCGCCAGCAGCTTGAGGCGGGCCGACTATAATTCACCCCTCCACTTT
14 TRBJ1-5 NA NA TRBV6-5 CATGGGIGNQPQHF TGTGCCACCGGGGGGGGAATTGGCAATCAGCCCCAGCATTTT
14 TRBJ2-7 NA NA TRBV5-4 CASSKGQDTYEQYF TGTGCCAGCAGCAAGGGACAAGACACCTACGAGCAGTACTTC
14 TRBJ1-1 TRBD1 NA TRBV7-9 CASSQGQAVTEAFF TGTGCCAGCAGCCAGGGACAGGCCGTTACTGAAGCTTTCTTT
15 TRBJ2-1 TRBD1 NA TRBV2 CASSELGQGANEQFF TGTGCCAGCAGTGAACTGGGACAGGGGGCGAATGAGCAGTTCTTC
12 TRBJ2-3 NA NA TRBV11-2 CASSYSTDTQYF TGTGCCAGCAGTTATTCCACAGATACGCAGTATTTT
14 TRBJ1-4 NA NA TRBV4-1 CASSQGQGSEKLFF TGCGCCAGCAGCCAAGGGCAGGGGAGTGAAAAACTGTTTTTT
14 TRBJ2-5 TRBD1 NA TRBV6-2/TRBV6-3 CASSLGQGVETQYF TGTGCCAGCAGCTTGGGACAGGGGGTAGAGACCCAGTACTTC
14 TRBJ2-7 NA NA TRBV13 CASSHPARHYEQYF TGTGCCAGCAGCCACCCCGCTAGGCACTACGAGCAGTACTTC
13 TRBJ2-7 NA once TRBV2 CASNSVTSYEQYF TGTGCCAGCAATAGCGTAACCTCCTACGAGCAGTACTTC
17 TRBJ2-3 TRBD2 NA TRBV5-4 CASGSRLAWEITDTQYF TGTGCCAGCGGCTCGAGACTAGCATGGGAAATCACAGATACGCAGTATTTT
13 TRBJ2-1 TRBD2 NA TRBV19 CASSISGKGEQFF TGTGCCAGTAGTATTAGCGGGAAAGGTGAGCAGTTCTTC
16 TRBJ1-6 TRBD1 NA TRBV30 CAWKPGQSFSYLPLHF TGTGCCTGGAAACCGGGACAGTCCTTTTCGTATTTACCCCTCCACTTT
16 TRBJ2-7 TRBD1 NA TRBV7-2 CASSHQLGQGRYEQYF TGTGCCAGCAGCCATCAATTGGGACAGGGTAGATACGAGCAGTACTTC
15 TRBJ1-5 TRBD1 NA TRBV5-1 CASSLQGGGNQPQHF TGCGCCAGCAGCTTACAGGGGGGCGGCAATCAGCCCCAGCATTTT
16 TRBJ1-2 TRBD1 NA TRBV5-1 CASSLSSGGLGYGYTF TGCGCCAGCAGCTTGTCTTCAGGGGGCTTGGGCTATGGCTACACCTTC
16 TRBJ2-3 TRBD1 NA TRBV30 CAWSVTPGQGADTQYF TGTGCCTGGAGTGTAACGCCGGGACAGGGGGCCGATACGCAGTATTTT
15 TRBJ1-6 NA NA TRBV18 CASSNAGFQNSPLHF TGTGCCAGCTCAAATGCAGGGTTCCAAAATTCACCCCTCCACTTT
15 TRBJ2-7 TRBD2 NA TRBV28 CASSLILAGTYEQYF TGTGCCAGCAGTTTAATCTTAGCGGGGACCTACGAGCAGTACTTC
15 TRBJ2-7 NA NA TRBV3-1/TRBV3-2 CASSPTSGGNYEQYF TGTGCCAGCAGCCCAACCTCCGGCGGAAACTACGAGCAGTACTTC
15 TRBJ1-4 TRBD1 once TRBV4-1 CASRTPGTDNEKLFF TGCGCCAGCCGTACCCCCGGGACAGATAATGAAAAACTGTTTTTT
13 TRBJ2-1 NA NA TRBV12-3/TRBV12-4 CASSLGTRDEQFF TGTGCCAGCAGTTTAGGTACTAGGGATGAGCAGTTCTTC
14 TRBJ1-5 TRBD1 NA TRBV7-2 CASSLYRGRQPQHF TGTGCCAGCAGCTTGTACAGGGGAAGGCAGCCCCAGCATTTT
14 TRBJ1-1 NA NA TRBV14 CASSQGIEVTEAFF TGTGCCAGCAGCCAAGGTATAGAGGTCACTGAAGCTTTCTTT
15 TRBJ1-5 NA NA TRBV6-5 CASSYSLRDNQPQHF TGTGCCAGCAGTTACTCGCTGAGGGATAATCAGCCCCAGCATTTT
14 TRBJ2-3 NA NA TRBV30 CAWSALAPTDTQYF TGTGCCTGGAGTGCTCTAGCCCCCACAGATACGCAGTATTTT
14 TRBJ1-5 NA NA TRBV30 CAWSVGTPRQPQHF TGTGCCTGGAGTGTGGGGACACCGAGGCAGCCCCAGCATTTT
15 TRBJ2-7 TRBD2 NA TRBV5-1 CASSPLAGKGGEQYF TGCGCCAGCAGCCCACTAGCGGGAAAAGGTGGCGAGCAGTACTTC
15 TRBJ1-2 TRBD1 NA TRBV4-2 CASSPQGQGVYGYTF TGTGCCAGCAGCCCTCAGGGACAGGGGGTCTATGGCTACACCTTC
15 TRBJ2-1 TRBD2 NA TRBV11-3 CASSLRLAGYNEQFF TGTGCCAGCAGCTTACGACTAGCGGGATACAATGAGCAGTTCTTC
14 TRBJ1-4 TRBD1 NA TRBV9 CASSVAGGDEKLFF TGTGCCAGCAGCGTAGCAGGGGGAGATGAAAAACTGTTTTTT
14 TRBJ2-7 TRBD2 NA TRBV2 CASRTSGGSYEQYF TGTGCCAGCAGAACTAGCGGGGGATCCTACGAGCAGTACTTC
16 TRBJ2-3 TRBD2 NA TRBV9 CASSLAGEGWADTQYF TGTGCCAGCAGCTTAGCGGGAGAGGGTTGGGCAGATACGCAGTATTTT